The rows below give T cell receptor beta chains drawn from one sample of a study of T cell responses to AZD1222 COVID-19 vaccine. The repertoire was sequenced with immunoSEQ multiplex PCR; TCRdb's copy has only in-frame clones and lacks some. Here the sample spans some 110,000 clones, 75% to 90% being singletons. The input for sequencing was peripheral blood, taken 28 days after the second AZD1222 dose. The receptors come from an adult who received the AZD1222 COVID-19 vaccine. The CDR3 runs from the conserved cysteine through the conserved F or W. Fields, in order: V gene, D gene, J gene, clone size, CDR3 DNA, CDR3 protein. D genes are given only for firm matches. Where a row states a size, it is once, few, many or the class of an expanded clone; other rows omit it.

TRBV19	-	TRBJ1-5	-	TGTGCCAGTAAGCTAGGGCAGTTTAATCAGCCCCAGCATTTT	CASKLGQFNQPQHF
TRBV5-6	TRBD1	TRBJ1-4	once	TGTGCCAGCAGCGCGGGACAGGGGAGGTTTTGGGAAAAACTGTTTTTT	CASSAGQGRFWEKLFF
TRBV30	TRBD1	TRBJ1-5	-	TGTGCCTGGAGTAGGTGGCAGGGGGCCAATCAGCCCCAGCATTTT	CAWSRWQGANQPQHF
TRBV12-3/TRBV12-4	-	TRBJ1-2	-	TGTGCCAGCAGTCTCTCCCTTAATGGCTACACCTTC	CASSLSLNGYTF
TRBV11-3	-	TRBJ2-5	-	TGTGCCAGCAGCTTGGACGGTGGGTCGGCCGAGACCCAGTACTTC	CASSLDGGSAETQYF
TRBV7-2	TRBD2	TRBJ2-7	once	TGTGCCAGCAGCGCCCGTGAAGGGGCGGGGGGCCCTAAAAAGTACTTC	CASSAREGAGGPKKYF
TRBV14	-	TRBJ1-2	-	TGTGCCAGCAGCCAAGAATTGGGCAACTATGGCTACACCTTC	CASSQELGNYGYTF
TRBV10-2	-	TRBJ1-3	-	TGCGCCAGCAGTGCGCAAAGACGGACGAACGGAAACACCATATATTTT	CASSAQRRTNGNTIYF
TRBV4-2	-	TRBJ2-7	-	TGTGCCAGCAGCTTTTCACCGGACGTAATTTCCTACGAGCAGTACTTC	CASSFSPDVISYEQYF
TRBV27	TRBD1	TRBJ2-1	-	TGTGCCAGCTCGCTACAGGGGCACGACAATGAGCAGTTCTTC	CASSLQGHDNEQFF
TRBV28	-	TRBJ1-2	-	TGTGCCAGCAGCATACAGTCCCCGGGGGGCTACACCTTC	CASSIQSPGGYTF
TRBV7-2	TRBD2	TRBJ2-3	few	TGTGCCAGCACCGCAAGCGGGGGGGCCTCAGATACGCAGTATTTT	CASTASGGASDTQYF
TRBV7-9	-	TRBJ1-2	-	TGTGCCATATATCCTTGGGGGGCCACCTATGGCTACACCTTC	CAIYPWGATYGYTF
TRBV11-2	TRBD1	TRBJ1-4	few	TGTGCCAGCAGCCTGGGACAGGGAGGAGAAAAACTGTTTTTT	CASSLGQGGEKLFF
TRBV18	TRBD2	TRBJ2-5	-	TGTGCCAGCTCACCCGACCTTAGCGGGGGGCGTATTGAGAGGGAGACCCAGTACTTC	CASSPDLSGGRIERETQYF
TRBV11-2	-	TRBJ2-2	-	TGTGCCAGCAGCTCCGGGCTAAGACGGGACACCGGGGAGCTGTTTTTT	CASSSGLRRDTGELFF
TRBV19	-	TRBJ1-5	-	TGTGCCAGTAGTCCCGGGGGGGGTAAAAATCAGCCCCAGCATTTT	CASSPGGGKNQPQHF
TRBV24-1	-	TRBJ2-7	-	TGTGCCACCAGTGATTGGTCCGAGGAGCAGTACTTC	CATSDWSEEQYF
TRBV2	-	TRBJ1-4	-	TGTGCCAGCGATGAGGGTACAGGGAACGGTGAAAAACTGTTTTTT	CASDEGTGNGEKLFF
TRBV10-2	-	TRBJ2-6	-	TGCGCCAGCAGTGACCCGGGGGCGGCCTCACGCGTCCTGACTTTC	CASSDPGAASRVLTF
TRBV6-5	-	TRBJ1-2	-	TGTGCCAGCACCCCAGAACAGGGCCGCTATGGCTACACCTTC	CASTPEQGRYGYTF
TRBV15	TRBD1	TRBJ1-4	-	TGTGCCACCAGCAGAGGAGGGGGCAGGACTACAACTAATGAAAAACTGTTTTTT	CATSRGGGRTTTNEKLFF
TRBV1	-	TRBJ2-2	-	TGCACCAGCAGCCCGGAGCGGGGGGACAACACCGGGGAGCTGTTTTTT	CTSSPERGDNTGELFF
TRBV3-1/TRBV3-2	-	TRBJ1-1	-	TGTGCCAGCAGCACCCCAGGAACCGGAAACACTGAAGCTTTCTTT	CASSTPGTGNTEAFF
TRBV5-8	-	TRBJ2-1	-	TGTGCCAGCAACATCGACCGGGACAATGAGCAGTTCTTC	CASNIDRDNEQFF
TRBV5-1	-	TRBJ2-7	-	TGCGCCAGCAGCTTGGCCGTGGGCAGGGAAGGCGAGCAGTACTTC	CASSLAVGREGEQYF
TRBV19	-	TRBJ2-5	-	TGTGCCAGTAGTAAAATTAAAGAGACCCAGTACTTC	CASSKIKETQYF
TRBV13	-	TRBJ2-5	-	TGTGCCAGCAGCTTAGTAGGACTAAGGGGGTCCATTCAAGAGACCCAGTACTTC	CASSLVGLRGSIQETQYF
TRBV6-5	-	TRBJ2-2	-	TGTGCCAGCCATAGGACAGAAAACACCGGGGAGCTGTTTTTT	CASHRTENTGELFF
TRBV6-5	TRBD1	TRBJ2-2	once	TGTGCCAGCAGGATCCGGGACAGGGAAGCCGGGGAGCTGTTTTTT	CASRIRDREAGELFF
TRBV28	-	TRBJ2-5	once	TGTGCCAGCAAGAGCGGGGACAGGCCAGAGACCCAGTACTTC	CASKSGDRPETQYF
TRBV6-5	-	TRBJ1-1	-	TGTGCCAGCAGAGCAAGAGGGGACACTGAAGCTTTCTTT	CASRARGDTEAFF
TRBV5-1	TRBD1	TRBJ1-1	-	TGCGCCAGCAGCTTACAGGGGACGAGGTTCGCTGAAGCTTTCTTT	CASSLQGTRFAEAFF
TRBV18	TRBD1	TRBJ1-5	-	TGTGCCAGCTCACCACAAGACAGGGTGCGGTTTCAGCCCCAGCATTTT	CASSPQDRVRFQPQHF
TRBV5-6	-	TRBJ2-3	-	TGTGCCAGCTGGGGGCTGAGCACAGATACGCAGTATTTT	CASWGLSTDTQYF
TRBV11-2	-	TRBJ1-2	-	TGTGCCAGCAGCTTAGAGGCTCGTCGGGGTAGGATATTCTATGGCTACACCTTC	CASSLEARRGRIFYGYTF
TRBV9	-	TRBJ2-3	once	TGTGCCAGCAGCGTAGGGCTAGAACTCACAGATACGCAGTATTTT	CASSVGLELTDTQYF
TRBV6-5	-	TRBJ1-2	-	TGTGCCAGCAGTTACTCAGGGGCAGGTACCTATGGCTACACCTTC	CASSYSGAGTYGYTF
TRBV5-8	TRBD1	TRBJ1-4	-	TGTGCCAGCAGCTTGTCCGGGACAGGGTCTCAAAAACTGTTTTTT	CASSLSGTGSQKLFF